The 9 T cell receptor beta chains given below trace back to one sample, sequenced in a study of T cells in Graves' hyperthyroidism and ophthalmopathy (dated by TCRdb to about 2019). The library relied on multiplex PCR. Sequencing relied on an Illumina HiSeq 2000. The TCR beta CDR3 regions were amplified from RNA transcripts. The TCR CDR3 was subjected to a first round of RT-PCR using the HTBI primer set and the Qiagen OneStep RT-PCR kit. TCRdb reprocessing: public reads trimmed at Q25 with fastp, clones called with MiXCR, in-frame beta chains kept. Here each entry gathers all rows of one CDR3 protein and keeps the most common genes and DNA. The sample includes about 600,000 distinct CDR3 sequences, with roughly 15% observed a single time. Around an eighth of the sample belongs to the ten largest clones. Sample: blood. These receptors came from a woman aged 45-65 years with Graves' ophthalmopathy.

This clonotype showed up many times. As DNA, the CDR3 is TGTGCCAGCAGTCTGAACAGTGGACCCTCAGGCGAGCAGTACTTC. As protein: CASSLNSGPSGEQYF. J is TRBJ2-7 and V is TRBV12-3 or TRBV12-4; D unclear. The V and J ends lost 5 bases and 6 bases respectively, with 20 bases between them. The CDR3 length is 15 residues.

This clonotype was counted many times. CDR3: CSARGSGSPTHLEQYF. The CDR3 region has the DNA TGCAGTGCTAGGGGCTCAGGGTCCCCGACCCATCTCGAGCAGTACTTC. V usage is TRBV20-1 and J usage is TRBJ2-7; tentatively, D is TRBD1 (5 bases). CDR3 size: 16 residues. V gave up 3 bases and J gave up 6 bases, with 24 bases separating them. Germline V gene lookup returns CDR1 DFQATT and CDR2 SNEGSKA (reference sequence).

The J gene is TRBJ2-7, the V gene TRBV11-2, with D perhaps TRBD1 (5 bases). The germline gives CDR1 SGHAT, CDR2 FQNNGV. This CDR3 is built from 14 residues. V was pared by 1 base and J by 3 bases, with 10 bases between. The DNA for the CDR3 is TGTGCCAGCAGCTTAGGGGCAGGGAACTACGAGCAGTACTTC. Translation: CASSLGAGNYEQYF.

The rearrangement links TRBV2 to TRBJ1-2, with 8 positions matching TRBD1. CDR1 is SNHLY and CDR2 is FYNNEI in the germline V gene. J gave up 8 bases and V 10 bases, and 6 bases lay outside the gene matches. The CDR3 extends over 11 amino acids. CDR3 region: CAKQGARGYTF. CDR3 DNA: TGTGCCAAGCAGGGGGCACGGGGCTACACCTTC. Complete variable domain (other parts from reference TRBV2 and TRBJ1-2): EPEVTQTPSHQVTQMGQEVILRCVPISNHLYFYWYRQILGQKVEFLVSFYNNEISEKSEIFDDQFSVERPDGSNFTLKIRSTKLEDSAMYFCAKQGARGYTFGSGTRLTVV.

The sample holds many counts of this clonotype. The rearrangement links TRBV5-1 to TRBJ1-4; TRBD1 is a possible D gene (5 bases). Germline assignment: CDR1 SGHRS and CDR2 YFSETQ. The ends were cut back, 4 bases at V and 11 bases at J, with 21 bases in the middle. This CDR3 has 15 amino acids. The CDR3 reads CASSPDRDAFSKLFF. The CDR3 DNA follows: TGCGCCAGCAGCCCGGACCGGGACGCTTTTTCCAAACTGTTTTTT.

The chain links TRBV6-1 to TRBJ1-6; no clear D. The CDR3 covers 18 residues. Germline V lookup: CDR1 MNHNS, CDR2 SASEGT. Trimming stripped 1 base from V and 1 base from J, with 14 bases between. CDR3 in amino acids: CASSEGRLRRSYNSPLHF. The DNA for the CDR3 is TGTGCCAGCAGTGAAGGTCGCCTGCGGAGGTCCTATAATTCACCCCTCCACTTT.

About this clonotype itself: A much larger clone differs from this one at a single base, so this may be a read error. The V call is TRBV6-1, the J call TRBJ1-5, with TRBD1 as a possible D gene (5 bases). Germline-derived CDR1 and CDR2 are MNHNS and SASEGT. The CDR3 is made up of 13 amino acids. Trimming removed 8 bases at V and 7 bases at J, with 15 bases between. The CDR3 loop is CASHRRVEQPQHF. DNA of the CDR3: TGTGCCAGCCATCGCAGGGTGGAACAGCCCCAGCATTTT.

This clonotype appeared many times. The rearrangement joins TRBV4-3 to TRBJ2-7; TRBD2 agrees at 9 bases. V trimming: 1 base; J trimming: 3 bases; junction bases outside the gene matches: 7. The CDR3 is made up of 16 amino acids. The germline gives CDR1 LGHNA, CDR2 YSLEER. This chain's CDR3 is CASSQAGSGSLYEQYF. The CDR3 nucleotides read TGCGCCAGCAGCCAAGCAGGTAGCGGGAGCCTCTACGAGCAGTACTTC.

This clonotype appeared a few times. One junction end does not reproduce the germline sequence, and a read error may be involved. The gene calls are TRBV7-9 and TRBJ2-2; the match to TRBD2 covers 14 bases. This CDR3 region has 20 residues. CDR1 and CDR2 from the germline V gene are SEHNR and FQNEAQ (reference sequence). The CDR3 coding sequence is TGTGCCAGCAGCTTATCCAGGACTAGCGGGAGGTTTAGTGCCACCGGGGAGCTGTCTTTT. Encoded protein: CASSLSRTSGRFSATGELSF. The entire variable domain, with the rest obtained from reference TRBV7-9 and TRBJ2-2, is as follows: DTGVSQNPRHKITKRGQNVTFRCDPISEHNRLYWYRQTLGQGPEFLTYFQNEAQLEKSRLLSDRFSAERPKGSFSTLEIQRTEQGDSAMYLCASSLSRTSGRFSATGELSFGEGSRLTVL.